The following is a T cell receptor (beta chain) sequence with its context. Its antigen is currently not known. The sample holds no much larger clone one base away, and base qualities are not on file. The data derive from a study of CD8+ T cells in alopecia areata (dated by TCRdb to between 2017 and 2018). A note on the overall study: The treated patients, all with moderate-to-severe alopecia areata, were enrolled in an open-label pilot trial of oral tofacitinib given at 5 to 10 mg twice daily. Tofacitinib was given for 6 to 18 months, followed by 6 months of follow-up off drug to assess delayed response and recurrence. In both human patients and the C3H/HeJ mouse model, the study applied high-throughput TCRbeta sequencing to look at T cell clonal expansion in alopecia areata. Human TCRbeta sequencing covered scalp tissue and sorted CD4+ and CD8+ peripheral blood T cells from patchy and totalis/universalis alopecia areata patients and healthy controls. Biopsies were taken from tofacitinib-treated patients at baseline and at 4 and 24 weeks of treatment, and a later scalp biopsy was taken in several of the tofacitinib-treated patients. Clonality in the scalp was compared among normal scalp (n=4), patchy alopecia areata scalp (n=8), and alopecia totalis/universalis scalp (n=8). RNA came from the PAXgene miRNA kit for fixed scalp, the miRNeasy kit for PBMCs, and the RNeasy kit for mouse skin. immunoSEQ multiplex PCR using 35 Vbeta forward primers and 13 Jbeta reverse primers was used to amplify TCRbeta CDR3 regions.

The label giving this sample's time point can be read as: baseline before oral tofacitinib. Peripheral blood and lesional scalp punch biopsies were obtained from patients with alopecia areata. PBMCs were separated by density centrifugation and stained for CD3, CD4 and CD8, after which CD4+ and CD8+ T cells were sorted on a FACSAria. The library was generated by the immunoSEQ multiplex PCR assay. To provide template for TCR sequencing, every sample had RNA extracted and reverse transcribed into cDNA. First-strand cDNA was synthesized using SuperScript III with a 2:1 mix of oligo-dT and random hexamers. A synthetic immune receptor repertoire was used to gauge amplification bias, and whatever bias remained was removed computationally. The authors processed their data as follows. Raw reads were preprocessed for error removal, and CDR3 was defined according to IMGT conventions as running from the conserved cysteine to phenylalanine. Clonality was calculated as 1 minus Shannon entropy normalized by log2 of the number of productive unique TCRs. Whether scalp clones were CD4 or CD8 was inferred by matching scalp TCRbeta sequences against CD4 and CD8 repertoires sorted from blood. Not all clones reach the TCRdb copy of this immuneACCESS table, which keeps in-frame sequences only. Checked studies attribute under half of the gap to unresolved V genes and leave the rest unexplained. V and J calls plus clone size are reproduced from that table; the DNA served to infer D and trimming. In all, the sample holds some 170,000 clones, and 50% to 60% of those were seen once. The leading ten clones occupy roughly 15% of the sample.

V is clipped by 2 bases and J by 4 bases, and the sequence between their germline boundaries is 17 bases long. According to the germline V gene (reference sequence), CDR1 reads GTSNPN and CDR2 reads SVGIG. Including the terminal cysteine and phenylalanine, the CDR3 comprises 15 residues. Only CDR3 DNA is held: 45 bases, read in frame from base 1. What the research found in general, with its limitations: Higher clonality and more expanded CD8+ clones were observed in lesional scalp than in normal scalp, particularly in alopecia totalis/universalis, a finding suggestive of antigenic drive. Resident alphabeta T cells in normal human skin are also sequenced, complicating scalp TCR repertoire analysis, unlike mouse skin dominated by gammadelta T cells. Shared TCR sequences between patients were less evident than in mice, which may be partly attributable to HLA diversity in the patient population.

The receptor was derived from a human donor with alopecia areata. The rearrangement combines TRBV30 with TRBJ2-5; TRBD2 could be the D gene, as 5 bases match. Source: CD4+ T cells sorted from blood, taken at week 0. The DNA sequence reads TGTGCCTGGAGTTTGGCCACCCCCGGAGGAGAGACCCAGTACTTC. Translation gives CAWSLATPGGETQYF.